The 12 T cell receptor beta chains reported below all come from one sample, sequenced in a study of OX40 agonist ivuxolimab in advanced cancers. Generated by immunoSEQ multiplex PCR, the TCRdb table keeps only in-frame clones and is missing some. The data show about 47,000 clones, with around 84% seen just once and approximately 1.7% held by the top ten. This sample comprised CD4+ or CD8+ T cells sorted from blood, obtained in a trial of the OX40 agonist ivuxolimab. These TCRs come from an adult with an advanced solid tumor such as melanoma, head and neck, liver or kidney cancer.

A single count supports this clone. CDR3 coding DNA: TGCGCCAGCAGCTCTAGCGGGAGAGGGGACAATGAGCAGTTCTTC. This encodes CASSSSGRGDNEQFF. This chain joins TRBV5-1 and TRBJ2-1; 10 bases fit TRBD2. CDR3 size: 15 residues. J lost 5 bases, V lost 3 bases, and 5 bases had no gene match. Germline V gene lookup returns CDR1 SGHRS and CDR2 YFSETQ.

The chain's CDR3 is CASSLARNFYEQYF. The DNA of the CDR3 is TGTGCCAGCAGCTTAGCGCGGAACTTCTACGAGCAGTACTTC. This chain joins TRBV7-8 and TRBJ2-7, with unresolved D. The V and J ends lost 0 bases and 3 bases respectively, with 9 bases between them. Germline V CDR1 and CDR2: SGHVS, FQNEAQ. The CDR3 contains 14 residues.

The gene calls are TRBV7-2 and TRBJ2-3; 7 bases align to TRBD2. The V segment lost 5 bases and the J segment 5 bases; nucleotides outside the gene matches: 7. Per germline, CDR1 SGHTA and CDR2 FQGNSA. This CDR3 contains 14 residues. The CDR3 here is CASSGRALGDTQYF. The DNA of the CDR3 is TGTGCCAGCAGCGGGAGGGCCCTCGGAGATACGCAGTATTTT.

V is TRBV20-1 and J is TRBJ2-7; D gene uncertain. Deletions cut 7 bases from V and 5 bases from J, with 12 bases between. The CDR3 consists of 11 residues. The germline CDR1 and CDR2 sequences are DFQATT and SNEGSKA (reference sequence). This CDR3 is CSGLGFDEQYF. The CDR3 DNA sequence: TGCAGTGGCCTAGGGTTCGACGAGCAGTACTTC.

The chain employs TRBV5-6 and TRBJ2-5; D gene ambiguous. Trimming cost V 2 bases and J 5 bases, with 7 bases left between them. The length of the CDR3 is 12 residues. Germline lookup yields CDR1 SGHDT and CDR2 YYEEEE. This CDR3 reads CASSLAFETQYF. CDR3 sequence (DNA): TGTGCCAGCAGCTTAGCTTTTGAGACCCAGTACTTC. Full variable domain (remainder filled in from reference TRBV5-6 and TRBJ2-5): DAGVTQSPTHLIKTRGQQVTLRCSPKSGHDTVSWYQQALGQGPQFIFQYYEEEERQRGNFPDRFSGHQFPNYSSELNVNALLLGDSALYLCASSLAFETQYFGPGTRLLVL.

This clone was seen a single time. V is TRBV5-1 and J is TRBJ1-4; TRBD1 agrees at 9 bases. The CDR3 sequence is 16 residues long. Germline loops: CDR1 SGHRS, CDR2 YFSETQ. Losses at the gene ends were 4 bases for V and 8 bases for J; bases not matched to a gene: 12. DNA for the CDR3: TGCGCCAGCAGCAACGGACCGGGACAGGGAGACGAAAAACTGTTTTTT. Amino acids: CASSNGPGQGDEKLFF.

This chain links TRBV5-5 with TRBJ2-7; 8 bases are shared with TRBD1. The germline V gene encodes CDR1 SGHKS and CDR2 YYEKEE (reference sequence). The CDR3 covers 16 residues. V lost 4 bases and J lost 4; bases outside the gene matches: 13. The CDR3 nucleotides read TGTGCCAGCAGCGGGCGGACAGGGAGAGGACCTTACGAGCAGTACTTC. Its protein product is CASSGRTGRGPYEQYF.

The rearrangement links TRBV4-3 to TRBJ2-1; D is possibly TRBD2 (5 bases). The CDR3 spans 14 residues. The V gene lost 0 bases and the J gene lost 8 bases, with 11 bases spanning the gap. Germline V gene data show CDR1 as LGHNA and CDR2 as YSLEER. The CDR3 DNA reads TGCGCCAGCAGCCAAGATTCGGCTAGCTATGAGCAGTTCTTC. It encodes CASSQDSASYEQFF.

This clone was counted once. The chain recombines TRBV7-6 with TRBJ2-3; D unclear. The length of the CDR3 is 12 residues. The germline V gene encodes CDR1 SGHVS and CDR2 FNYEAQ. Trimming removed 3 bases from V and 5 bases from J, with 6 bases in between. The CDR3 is CASSLRKDTQYF. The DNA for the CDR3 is TGTGCCAGCAGCTTGAGGAAAGATACGCAGTATTTT.

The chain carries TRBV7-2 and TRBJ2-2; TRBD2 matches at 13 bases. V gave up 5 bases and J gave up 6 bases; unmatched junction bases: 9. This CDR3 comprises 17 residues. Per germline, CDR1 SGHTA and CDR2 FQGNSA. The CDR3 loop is CASSPVRTSGRSGELFF. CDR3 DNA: TGTGCCAGCAGCCCAGTCAGGACTAGCGGGAGATCCGGGGAGCTGTTTTTT.

The DNA for the CDR3 is TGTGCCAGTAGTATGGGGGACAGGGTCCTAGGATCCCAGCATTTT. Translation gives CASSMGDRVLGSQHF. The chain is built from TRBV19 and TRBJ1-5; TRBD1 aligns across 9 bases. Germline CDR1 is LNHDA and CDR2 is SQIVND (reference sequence). The junction had 11 bases not matched to a gene; V was cut back by 3 bases and J by 11 bases. This CDR3 contains 15 residues.

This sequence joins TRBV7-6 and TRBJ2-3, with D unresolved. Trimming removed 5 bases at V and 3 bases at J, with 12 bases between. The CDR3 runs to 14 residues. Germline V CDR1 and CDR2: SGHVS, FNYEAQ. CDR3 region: CASSPRVGTDTQYF. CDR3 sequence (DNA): TGTGCCAGCAGCCCCCGGGTCGGGACAGATACGCAGTATTTT.